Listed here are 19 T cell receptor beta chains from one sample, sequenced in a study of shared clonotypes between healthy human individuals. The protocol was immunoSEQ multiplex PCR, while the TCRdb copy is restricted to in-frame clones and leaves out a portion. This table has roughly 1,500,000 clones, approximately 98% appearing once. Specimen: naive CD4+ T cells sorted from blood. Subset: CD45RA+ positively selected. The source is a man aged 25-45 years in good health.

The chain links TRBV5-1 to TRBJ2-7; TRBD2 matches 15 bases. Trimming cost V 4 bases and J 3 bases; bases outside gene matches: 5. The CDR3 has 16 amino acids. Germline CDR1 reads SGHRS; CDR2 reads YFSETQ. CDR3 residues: CASSRGLAGGDYEQYF. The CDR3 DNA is TGCGCCAGCAGCAGGGGACTAGCGGGAGGTGACTACGAGCAGTACTTC.

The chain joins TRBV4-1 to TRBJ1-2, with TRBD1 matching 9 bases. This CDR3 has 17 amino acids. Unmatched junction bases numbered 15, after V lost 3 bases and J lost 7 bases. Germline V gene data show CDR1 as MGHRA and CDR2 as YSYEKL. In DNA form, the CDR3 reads TGCGCCAGCAGCCAGCTGGGACAGGGAATGGGTAATCGTGGCTACACCTTC. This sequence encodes CASSQLGQGMGNRGYTF.

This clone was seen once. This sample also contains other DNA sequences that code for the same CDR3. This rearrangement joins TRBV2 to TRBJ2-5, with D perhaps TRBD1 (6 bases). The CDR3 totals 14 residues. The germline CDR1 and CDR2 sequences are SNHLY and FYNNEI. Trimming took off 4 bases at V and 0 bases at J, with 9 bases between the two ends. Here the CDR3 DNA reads TGTGCCAGCAGTGCAGGACAGTACCAAGAGACCCAGTACTTC. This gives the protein CASSAGQYQETQYF.

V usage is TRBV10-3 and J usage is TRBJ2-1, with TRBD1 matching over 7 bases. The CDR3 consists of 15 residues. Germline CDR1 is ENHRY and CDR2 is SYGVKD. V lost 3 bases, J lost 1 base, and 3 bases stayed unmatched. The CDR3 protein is CAISDLQGSYNEQFF. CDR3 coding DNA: TGTGCCATCAGTGACCTACAGGGGTCCTACAATGAGCAGTTCTTC.

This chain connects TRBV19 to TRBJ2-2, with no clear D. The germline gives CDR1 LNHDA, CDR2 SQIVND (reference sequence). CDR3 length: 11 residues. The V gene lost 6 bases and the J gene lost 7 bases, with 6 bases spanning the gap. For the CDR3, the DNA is TGTGCCAGTAGGGAGATCGGGGAGCTGTTTTTT. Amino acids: CASREIGELFF.

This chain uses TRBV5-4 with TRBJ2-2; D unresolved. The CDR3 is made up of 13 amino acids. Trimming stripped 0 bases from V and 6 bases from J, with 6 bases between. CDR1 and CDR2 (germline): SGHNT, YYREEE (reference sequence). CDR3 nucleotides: TGTGCCAGCAGCTTGGCTGTACCCGGGGAGCTGTTTTTT. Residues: CASSLAVPGELFF.

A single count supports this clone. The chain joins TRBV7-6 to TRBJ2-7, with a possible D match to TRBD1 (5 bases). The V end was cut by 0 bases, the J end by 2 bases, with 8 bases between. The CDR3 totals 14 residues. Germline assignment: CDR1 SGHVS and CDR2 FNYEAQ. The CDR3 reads CASSLAPQAYEQYF. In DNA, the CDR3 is TGTGCCAGCAGCTTAGCGCCACAGGCCTACGAGCAGTACTTC.

The CDR3 sequence: CASFRGLAGVVENEQFF. The CDR3, as DNA: TGTGCCAGCTTCCGGGGGCTAGCGGGCGTTGTTGAGAATGAGCAGTTCTTC. The chain carries TRBV28 and TRBJ2-1, with 8 bases matching TRBD2. V shed 8 bases and J 7 bases; nucleotides not matched to a gene: 19. This CDR3 contains 17 residues. The germline V gene encodes CDR1 MDHEN and CDR2 SYDVKM.

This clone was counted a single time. CDR3 coding DNA: TGTGCCAGCATGTGGGACAAGTACAATGAGCAGTTCTTC. Translated, it gives CASMWDKYNEQFF. The rearrangement uses TRBV6-1 and TRBJ2-1; maybe TRBD1 (6 bases). The CDR3 is 13 residues long. The V gene's germline CDR1 is MNHNS and CDR2 SASEGT. V was clipped by 7 bases and J by 4 bases, with 11 bases between them.

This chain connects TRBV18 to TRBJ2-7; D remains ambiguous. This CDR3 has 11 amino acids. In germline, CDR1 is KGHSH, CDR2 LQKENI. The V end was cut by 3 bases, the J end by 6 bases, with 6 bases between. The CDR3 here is CASSPNTEQYF. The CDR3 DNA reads TGTGCCAGCTCACCGAATACCGAGCAGTACTTC.

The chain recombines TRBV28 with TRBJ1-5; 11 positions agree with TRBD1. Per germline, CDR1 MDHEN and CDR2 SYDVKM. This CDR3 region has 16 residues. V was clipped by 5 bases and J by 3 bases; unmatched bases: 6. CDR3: CASSRDRGFVNQPQHF. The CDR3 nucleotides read TGTGCCAGCAGTCGGGACAGGGGGTTTGTCAATCAGCCCCAGCATTTT. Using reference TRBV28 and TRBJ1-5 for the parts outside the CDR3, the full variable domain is DVKVTQSSRYLVKRTGEKVFLECVQDMDHENMFWYRQDPGLGLRLIYFSYDVKMKEKGDIPEGYSVSREKKERFSLILESASTNQTSMYLCASSRDRGFVNQPQHFGDGTRLSIL.

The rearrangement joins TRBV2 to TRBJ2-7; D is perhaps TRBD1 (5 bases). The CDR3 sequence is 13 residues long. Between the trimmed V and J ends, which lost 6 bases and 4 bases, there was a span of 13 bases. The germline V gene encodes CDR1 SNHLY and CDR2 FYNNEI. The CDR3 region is CASRFDQGYEQYF. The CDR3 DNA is TGTGCCAGCAGGTTTGATCAGGGATACGAGCAGTACTTC.

CDR3 nucleotide sequence: TGCAGCGTTGGAACGGGACTAAGCTACAATGAGCAGTTCTTC. It encodes CSVGTGLSYNEQFF. The chain couples TRBV29-1 to TRBJ2-1; 7 positions match TRBD2. Per the germline V gene, CDR1 is SQVTM and CDR2 is ANQGSEA. The J segment lost 3 bases and the V segment lost 4 bases, leaving 6 bases of the junction unmatched. CDR3 length: 14 residues.

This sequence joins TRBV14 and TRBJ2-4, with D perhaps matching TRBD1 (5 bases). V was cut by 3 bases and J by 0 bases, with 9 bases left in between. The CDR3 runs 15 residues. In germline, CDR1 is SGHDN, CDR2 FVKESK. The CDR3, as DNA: TGTGCCAGCAGCCATAGGACACTAGCCAAAAACATTCAGTACTTC. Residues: CASSHRTLAKNIQYF.

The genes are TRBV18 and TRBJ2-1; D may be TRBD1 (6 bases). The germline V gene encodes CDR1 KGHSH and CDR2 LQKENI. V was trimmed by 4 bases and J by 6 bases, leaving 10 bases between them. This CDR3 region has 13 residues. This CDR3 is CASSQDRSNEQFF. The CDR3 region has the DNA TGTGCCAGCTCACAAGACAGGAGCAATGAGCAGTTCTTC.

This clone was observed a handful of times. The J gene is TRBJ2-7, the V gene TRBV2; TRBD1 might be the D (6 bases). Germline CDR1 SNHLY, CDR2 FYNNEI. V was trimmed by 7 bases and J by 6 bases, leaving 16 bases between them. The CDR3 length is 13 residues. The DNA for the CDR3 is TGTGCCAGCAATGGACAGTCTGGGGGCGAGCAGTACTTC. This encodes CASNGQSGGEQYF.

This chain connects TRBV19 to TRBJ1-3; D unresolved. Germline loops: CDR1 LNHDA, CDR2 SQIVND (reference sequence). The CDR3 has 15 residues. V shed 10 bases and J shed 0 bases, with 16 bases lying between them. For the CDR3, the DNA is TGTGCCACCAAGGCCCGACGTATCTCTGGAAACACCATATATTTT. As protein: CATKARRISGNTIYF.

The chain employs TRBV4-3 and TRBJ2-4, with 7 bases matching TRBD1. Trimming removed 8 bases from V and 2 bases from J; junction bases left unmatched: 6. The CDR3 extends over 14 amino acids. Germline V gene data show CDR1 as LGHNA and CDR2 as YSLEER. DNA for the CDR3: TGCGCCAGCTCAGGGGGTTTACCCAAAAACATTCAGTACTTC. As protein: CASSGGLPKNIQYF.

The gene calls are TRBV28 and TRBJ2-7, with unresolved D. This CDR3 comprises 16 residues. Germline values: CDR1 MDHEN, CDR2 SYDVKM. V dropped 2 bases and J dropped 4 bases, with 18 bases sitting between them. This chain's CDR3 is CASSLVPDRPFYEQYF. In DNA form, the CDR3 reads TGTGCCAGCAGTTTAGTACCGGACCGACCCTTTTACGAGCAGTACTTC.